These T cell receptor beta chains were read from a single sample in a study of shared clonotypes between healthy human individuals. TCRdb's table, derived via immunoSEQ multiplex PCR, lists solely in-frame clones and lacks some. The data show hundreds of thousands of clones, with 55% to 85% seen just once and around 1.7% held by the top ten. The source material was memory CD4+ T cells sorted from blood. The receptors derive from a woman in her 30s in good health. The CDR3 runs from the conserved cysteine through the conserved F or W. A D gene is named only where the DNA matches it firmly. Clone size is given for some rows only: seen once, a few or many times, or a class if the clone is expanded.

>.|TRBD2|TRBJ2-1|TRBV28
CASSLSSGYNEQFF
TGTGCCAGCAGTTTGTCTAGCGGGTACAATGAGCAGTTCTTC
>many|.|TRBJ2-7|TRBV5-1
CASSLALDSTWGSYEQYF
TGCGCCAGCAGCTTGGCGCTAGACTCAACTTGGGGCTCCTACGAGCAGTACTTC
>.|.|TRBJ2-2|TRBV11-2
CASSPGGWDKNTGELFF
TGTGCCAGCAGCCCCGGGGGCTGGGACAAGAACACCGGGGAGCTGTTTTTT
>.|.|TRBJ2-3|TRBV27
CASSPPLRDTQYF
TGTGCCAGCAGCCCCCCCCTTAGGGATACGCAGTATTTT
>.|TRBD2|TRBJ2-5|TRBV4-1
CASSPLGREGLETQYF
TGCGCCAGCAGCCCCCTCGGGCGGGAGGGCCTTGAGACCCAGTACTTC
>.|TRBD1|TRBJ1-1|TRBV29-1
CSARVGQGTEAFF
TGCAGCGCTCGGGTTGGACAGGGGACTGAAGCTTTCTTT
>.|TRBD2|TRBJ2-3|TRBV5-1
CASSPQTTSGIGDTQYF
TGCGCCAGCAGCCCTCAGACTACTAGCGGGATAGGAGATACGCAGTATTTT
>.|TRBD1|TRBJ2-5|TRBV5-5
CASSFLGGRETQYF
TGTGCCAGCAGCTTCTTAGGGGGCCGAGAGACCCAGTACTTC
>.|TRBD2|TRBJ2-1|TRBV6-1
CASSEALVAGEKQFF
TGTGCCAGCAGTGAAGCGCTGGTAGCGGGGGAAAAGCAGTTCTTC
>few|.|TRBJ1-2|TRBV28
CASSITGNYGYTF
TGTGCCAGCAGTATAACAGGGAACTATGGCTACACCTTC
>.|TRBD1|TRBJ2-3|TRBV9
CASSVTGLGDTQYF
TGTGCCAGCAGCGTGACAGGGCTCGGAGATACGCAGTATTTT
>.|TRBD2|TRBJ2-3|TRBV18
CASSPVAGTDTQYF
TGTGCCAGCTCACCCGTAGCGGGTACAGATACGCAGTATTTT
>.|.|TRBJ2-7|TRBV29-1
CSVVSPTTSAIYEQYF
TGCAGCGTTGTTAGCCCAACCACGTCGGCCATTTACGAGCAGTACTTC
>.|.|TRBJ2-2|TRBV5-1
CASSLVPVGGSNTGELFF
TGCGCCAGCAGCTTGGTCCCTGTTGGGGGTTCGAACACCGGGGAGCTGTTTTTT
>few|TRBD2|TRBJ2-3|TRBV19
CASTIVGTSGTDTQYF
TGTGCCAGTACTATCGTTGGGACTAGCGGTACAGATACGCAGTATTTT
>.|.|TRBJ1-6|TRBV30
CAWKEVGASPLHF
TGTGCCTGGAAAGAAGTCGGGGCTTCACCCCTCCACTTT
>.|.|TRBJ2-5|TRBV20-1
CRGGGEETQYF
TGCAGGGGCGGAGGGGAAGAGACCCAGTACTTC
>.|TRBD1|TRBJ1-2|TRBV2
CASSETQGGYGYTF
TGTGCCAGCAGTGAAACCCAGGGGGGCTATGGCTACACCTTC
>.|TRBD1|TRBJ1-5|TRBV27
CASRPGTGQAQHF
TGTGCCAGCAGACCGGGGACAGGTCAAGCCCAGCATTTT
>.|.|TRBJ1-5|TRBV25-1
CASRTANQPQHF
TGTGCCAGCAGAACAGCCAATCAGCCCCAGCATTTT
>.|.|TRBJ2-6|TRBV7-3
CASSSESAGANVLTF
TGTGCCAGCAGCTCCGAATCGGCGGGGGCCAACGTCCTGACTTTC
>.|TRBD1|TRBJ1-2|TRBV2
CASSPTSRTGGFGYTF
TGTGCCAGCAGTCCCACAAGCCGGACAGGGGGTTTTGGCTACACCTTC
>.|.|TRBJ2-1|TRBV10-3
CAISVGSTNEQFF
TGTGCCATCAGTGTTGGCTCTACCAATGAGCAGTTCTTC
>few|.|TRBJ2-7|TRBV6-6
CASSTGTSTYEQYF
TGTGCCAGCAGTACGGGGACGTCTACCTACGAGCAGTACTTC
>.|.|TRBJ1-1|TRBV7-2
CASSLYRNTEAFF
TGTGCCAGCAGCTTATACAGGAACACTGAAGCTTTCTTT
>.|TRBD2|TRBJ2-4|TRBV4-1
CASSQNLAGEGLAKNIQYF
TGCGCCAGCAGCCAAAATTTAGCGGGGGAGGGTTTAGCCAAAAACATTCAGTACTTC
>.|TRBD1|TRBJ2-3|TRBV7-9
CATAGGADTQYF
TGTGCTACCGCAGGGGGCGCAGATACGCAGTATTTT
>.|TRBD2|TRBJ2-1|TRBV7-9
CASSSRLAAYNEQFF
TGTGCCAGCAGCTCCCGACTAGCGGCGTACAATGAGCAGTTCTTC
>.|.|TRBJ2-7|TRBV6-5
CASSAGQSSYEQYF
TGTGCCAGCAGCGCCGGACAGAGCTCCTACGAGCAGTACTTC
>.|.|TRBJ2-7|TRBV28
CASSLNRYEQYF
TGTGCCAGCAGTTTGAATAGGTACGAGCAGTACTTC
>once|TRBD2|TRBJ2-7|TRBV11-2
CASSLERAGGTASQYF
TGTGCCAGCAGCTTAGAGAGGGCGGGAGGCACGGCTTCGCAGTACTTC
>.|.|TRBJ1-3|TRBV7-2
CASSLVRGVAGNTIYF
TGTGCCAGCAGCTTAGTACGCGGGGTTGCTGGAAACACCATATATTTT
>.|.|TRBJ2-7|TRBV15
CALPQVILKPYEQYF
TGTGCCCTCCCGCAGGTGATTCTTAAGCCCTACGAGCAGTACTTC
>.|.|TRBJ2-5|TRBV10-3
CAIRGALGRQETQYF
TGTGCCATCAGGGGGGCCTTGGGCAGGCAAGAGACCCAGTACTTC
>.|.|TRBJ2-1|TRBV11-2
CASSLYFGLYSYNEQFF
TGTGCCAGCAGCTTATACTTCGGGCTTTACTCCTACAATGAGCAGTTCTTC
>.|TRBD1|TRBJ1-4|TRBV7-2
CASSARQGTNEKLFF
TGTGCCAGCAGCGCCCGACAGGGAACTAATGAAAAACTGTTTTTT
>.|.|TRBJ1-2|TRBV27
CASSPSDFDGYTF
TGTGCCAGCAGTCCCTCAGACTTTGATGGCTACACCTTC
>.|TRBD2|TRBJ2-5|TRBV5-1
CASSHEISGRNSRLEETQYF
TGCGCCAGCAGCCACGAAATTTCCGGGAGGAATAGCAGATTGGAGGAGACCCAGTACTTC
>.|TRBD1|TRBJ2-7|TRBV20-1
CSLNRGYEQYF
TGCAGCCTAAACAGGGGTTACGAGCAGTACTTC
>few|TRBD1|TRBJ1-2|TRBV19
CASSMMARGRGNYGYTF
TGTGCCAGTAGTATGATGGCCAGGGGGCGCGGAAACTATGGCTACACCTTC
>.|.|TRBJ1-6|TRBV6-5
CASSYPNSPLHF
TGTGCCAGCAGTTACCCAAATTCACCCCTCCACTTT
>.|.|TRBJ2-6|TRBV4-2
CASSQDLSLPSGANVLTF
TGTGCCAGCAGCCAAGATCTCTCCTTACCCTCTGGGGCCAACGTCCTGACTTTC
>.|.|TRBJ2-7|TRBV15
CATSSSVTGTAAYEQYF
TGTGCCACCAGCAGTAGTGTTACCGGGACCGCAGCCTACGAGCAGTACTTC
>.|.|TRBJ2-3|TRBV5-1
CASSLAQSTDTQYF
TGCGCCAGCAGCTTGGCCCAGAGCACAGATACGCAGTATTTT
>.|.|TRBJ2-5|TRBV6-5
CASSLGVTPYQETQYF
TGTGCCAGCAGTTTGGGGGTGACTCCGTACCAAGAGACCCAGTACTTC
>.|.|TRBJ1-5|TRBV5-5
CASSLTDTNYQPQHF
TGTGCCAGCAGCCTCACGGACACCAACTATCAGCCCCAGCATTTT
>.|.|TRBJ2-3|TRBV28
CASRPRGRLRDTQYF
TGTGCCAGCAGACCCCGGGGCCGCCTCAGAGATACGCAGTATTTT
>once|TRBD2|TRBJ2-7|TRBV4-1
CASSQADSGSLYEQYF
TGCGCCAGCAGCCAAGCGGACAGCGGGAGTCTGTACGAGCAGTACTTC
>.|TRBD1|TRBJ2-1|TRBV11-3
CASSSQGVGVHEQFF
TGTGCCAGCAGCTCTCAGGGGGTAGGCGTCCATGAGCAGTTCTTC